The rows below give T cell receptor beta chains drawn from one sample of a study of T-cell reconstitution after alpha-beta-depleted transplantation in children. TCRdb reprocessed the PCR reads with MiXCR, giving one entry per CDR3 protein. The sample lists approximately 6,200 distinct CDR3 sequences; under 15% were seen once. Sequenced material: PBMCs, taken before TCRalphabeta/CD19-depleted stem cell transplant. These receptors all stem from a boy aged 10-17 years with acute lymphoblastic leukemia, due to receive a stem cell transplant. Each CDR3 is given with its conserved first and last residue. The D gene is left open where the match is weak. Size values are once, few and many counts, or a class for expanded clones, and some rows have none.

>TRBJ2-3|medium-sized|NA|TRBV20-1
TGCAGTGGGCCCCCTCCCCCCACAGATACGCAGTATTTT
CSGPPPPTDTQYF
>TRBJ1-1|medium-sized|TRBD1|TRBV28
TGTGCCAGCCATGGGACAGGTCCTATGTCTGAAGCTTTCTTT
CASHGTGPMSEAFF
>TRBJ2-1|few|NA|TRBV18
TGTGCCAGCTCACCAAGGCTAGGGGGCTCCTACAATGAGCAGTTCTTC
CASSPRLGGSYNEQFF
>TRBJ1-2|medium-sized|TRBD1|TRBV7-8
TGTGCCAGCAGCCCAAGCTCAGGGGGCGGCTATGGCTACACCTTC
CASSPSSGGGYGYTF
>TRBJ2-3|medium-sized|NA|TRBV7-6
TGTGCCAGCAGCTCGAGCGGAGGGGTTACAGATACGCAGTATTTT
CASSSSGGVTDTQYF
>TRBJ1-2|many|NA|TRBV12-3/TRBV12-4
TGTGCCAGCAGACGAGGGGACGGCGGCTACACCTTC
CASRRGDGGYTF
>TRBJ2-3|many|TRBD2|TRBV19
TGTGCCAGTAGTATTCTAGCGGGAGGCGGAGATACGCAGTATTTT
CASSILAGGGDTQYF
>TRBJ1-5|medium-sized|NA|TRBV10-3
TGTGCCATCAGTGAGCAGGGCAATCAGCCCCAGCATTTT
CAISEQGNQPQHF
>TRBJ1-5|NA|NA|TRBV4-2
TGTGCCATGGGCCCAGCCCCCATAGGCAATCAGCCCCAGCATTTT
CAMGPAPIGNQPQHF
>TRBJ2-1|medium-sized|NA|TRBV7-2
TGTGCCAGCAGCTTTCGAAAGTCCTTCTCCAATGAGCAGTTCTTC
CASSFRKSFSNEQFF
>TRBJ2-5|few|NA|TRBV7-9
TGTGCCAGCAGCTTAGTGCCCACAGGACAGCAAGAGACCCAGTACTTC
CASSLVPTGQQETQYF
>TRBJ2-7|many|TRBD2|TRBV6-5
TGTGCCAGCAGATCCTCTGTAACGCGGGGGGAGCAGTACTTC
CASRSSVTRGEQYF
>TRBJ1-5|medium-sized|NA|TRBV6-5
TGTGCCAGCGGTACAGGGCGGAATCAGCCCCAGCATTTT
CASGTGRNQPQHF
>TRBJ1-2|medium-sized|NA|TRBV28
TGTGCCAGCAGGAAATTTACGGGGGGACTTTACTATGGCTACACCTTC
CASRKFTGGLYYGYTF
>TRBJ1-1|medium-sized|NA|TRBV27
TGTGCCAGCAGTCTCAGGGTTCACACTGAAGCTTTCTTT
CASSLRVHTEAFF
>TRBJ1-4|medium-sized|NA|TRBV20-1
TGCAGTGCTGGTGGGCTGTTTTTT
CSAGGLFF
>TRBJ1-4|NA|NA|TRBV6-1
TGTGCCCGCAGTGAAGAAGGGGAGACTAATGAAAAACTGTTTTTT
CARSEEGETNEKLFF
>TRBJ2-6|medium-sized|NA|TRBV2
TGTGCCAGCAGTCCCCAGGGGCGCTCTGGGGCCAACGTCCTGACTTTC
CASSPQGRSGANVLTF
>TRBJ2-5|many|NA|TRBV30
TGTGCCTGGAGTGTACGTCGGCTATCGTCCCTCACACAGACCCAGTACTTC
CAWSVRRLSSLTQTQYF
>TRBJ2-4|many|TRBD2|TRBV27
TGTGCCAGCAGTTTAATAGCGGGGGGGCAGGGCAAAAACATTCAGTACTTC
CASSLIAGGQGKNIQYF
>TRBJ2-7|NA|NA|TRBV28
TGTGCCAGCAACCAGGATAGCTACGAGCAGTACTTC
CASNQDSYEQYF
>TRBJ2-1|medium-sized|NA|TRBV6-5
TGTGCCAGCAGACGGGGCCCAGAGCAGTTCTTC
CASRRGPEQFF
>TRBJ1-1|medium-sized|NA|TRBV14
TGTGCCAGCAGCCGATTCGGGGGGACTGAAGCTTTCTTT
CASSRFGGTEAFF
>TRBJ1-5|NA|NA|TRBV6-4
TGTGCCAGCAGTGAACTAGAGGGGCAGCCCCAGCATTTT
CASSELEGQPQHF